The rows below give T cell receptor beta chains drawn from one sample of a study of blood T cells in healthy people across ages. Each CDR3 protein is one row after TCRdb ran MiXCR on the 5' RACE reads. Of some 900,000 distinct CDR3 sequences listed, roughly 43% are singletons. The sample taken for sequencing was blood. These receptors were taken from a man aged 25-45 years in good health. The CDR3 runs from the conserved cysteine through the conserved F or W. The D gene is left open where the match is weak. For some rows the clone size is stated as once, few or many, or as a class when expanded; others skip it.

v_gene: TRBV20-1
j_gene: TRBJ2-7
len: 15
d_gene: TRBD2
abundance: few
CDR3aa: CSARRRGGQSYEQYF
CDR3nt: TGCAGTGCTAGGCGGCGCGGGGGGCAATCCTACGAGCAGTACTTC

v_gene: TRBV6-4
j_gene: TRBJ2-3
len: 15
d_gene: TRBD2
abundance: -
CDR3aa: CASSLISGDTDTQYF
CDR3nt: TGTGCCAGCAGCTTGATAAGCGGGGATACAGATACGCAGTATTTT

v_gene: TRBV7-2
j_gene: TRBJ2-1
len: 13
d_gene: -
abundance: few
CDR3aa: CASSFARYNEQFF
CDR3nt: TGTGCCAGCAGCTTTGCCCGGTACAATGAGCAGTTCTTC

v_gene: TRBV5-5
j_gene: TRBJ2-1
len: 17
d_gene: TRBD2
abundance: few
CDR3aa: CASSLAYRTSGNNEQFF
CDR3nt: TGTGCCAGCAGCTTGGCCTATCGGACTAGCGGCAACAATGAGCAGTTCTTC

v_gene: TRBV29-1
j_gene: TRBJ2-2
len: 16
d_gene: TRBD1
abundance: -
CDR3aa: CSVQRPGQGNTGELFF
CDR3nt: TGCAGCGTCCAAAGGCCGGGACAGGGAAACACCGGGGAGCTGTTTTTT

v_gene: TRBV29-1
j_gene: TRBJ1-1
len: 11
d_gene: -
abundance: few
CDR3aa: CSVAEQWEAFF
CDR3nt: TGCAGCGTCGCCGAACAGTGGGAAGCTTTCTTT

v_gene: TRBV6-5
j_gene: TRBJ1-2
len: 14
d_gene: TRBD1
abundance: few
CDR3aa: CASSSRQGYYGYTF
CDR3nt: TGTGCCAGCAGTTCTCGACAGGGCTACTATGGCTACACCTTC

v_gene: TRBV4-3
j_gene: TRBJ1-1
len: 14
d_gene: -
abundance: few
CDR3aa: CASSPQEWGTEAFF
CDR3nt: TGCGCCAGCAGCCCTCAGGAGTGGGGGACTGAAGCTTTCTTT

v_gene: TRBV7-9
j_gene: TRBJ1-4
len: 16
d_gene: -
abundance: -
CDR3aa: CASSFSTVLQDEKLFF
CDR3nt: TGTGCCAGCAGCTTTAGTACAGTTCTGCAGGATGAAAAACTGTTTTTT

v_gene: TRBV5-1
j_gene: TRBJ1-2
len: 15
d_gene: -
abundance: -
CDR3aa: CASSLDGRADYGYTF
CDR3nt: TGCGCCAGCAGCCTGGACGGACGGGCGGATTATGGCTACACCTTC

v_gene: TRBV27
j_gene: TRBJ1-2
len: 15
d_gene: TRBD1
abundance: few
CDR3aa: CASSSRTGVVYGYTF
CDR3nt: TGTGCCAGCAGTTCTCGGACAGGGGTGGTCTATGGCTACACCTTC

v_gene: TRBV4-1
j_gene: TRBJ2-7
len: 17
d_gene: -
abundance: -
CDR3aa: CASSQATGLNLSYEQYF
CDR3nt: TGCGCCAGCAGCCAGGCAACAGGGCTCAACTTATCCTACGAGCAGTACTTC

v_gene: TRBV6-1
j_gene: TRBJ1-6
len: 17
d_gene: TRBD1
abundance: few
CDR3aa: CASRGTGGWVDNSPLHF
CDR3nt: TGTGCCAGCAGGGGGACAGGGGGCTGGGTGGATAATTCACCCCTCCACTTT

v_gene: TRBV5-1
j_gene: TRBJ2-7
len: 15
d_gene: TRBD1
abundance: -
CDR3aa: CASSQGQGRDYEQYF
CDR3nt: TGCGCCAGCAGCCAGGGACAGGGTCGAGACTACGAGCAGTACTTC

v_gene: TRBV18
j_gene: TRBJ2-7
len: 14
d_gene: -
abundance: -
CDR3aa: CASSLGSPPGEQYF
CDR3nt: TGTGCCAGCTCACTCGGGTCTCCCCCAGGCGAGCAGTACTTC

v_gene: TRBV11-1
j_gene: TRBJ1-2
len: 12
d_gene: -
abundance: few
CDR3aa: CASSSEFYGYTF
CDR3nt: TGTGCCAGCAGCTCAGAATTCTATGGCTACACCTTC

v_gene: TRBV12-3/TRBV12-4
j_gene: TRBJ2-3
len: 14
d_gene: -
abundance: -
CDR3aa: CASSLHSVADTQYF
CDR3nt: TGTGCCAGCAGTCTCCACAGTGTTGCAGATACGCAGTATTTT

v_gene: TRBV20-1
j_gene: TRBJ1-6
len: 10
d_gene: -
abundance: -
CDR3aa: CSATYSPLHF
CDR3nt: TGCAGTGCTACCTATTCACCCCTCCACTTT

v_gene: TRBV7-2
j_gene: TRBJ2-7
len: 16
d_gene: -
abundance: few
CDR3aa: CASSPAIRDGSYEQYF
CDR3nt: TGTGCCAGCAGCCCCGCGATCCGGGACGGATCCTACGAGCAGTACTTC

v_gene: TRBV5-8
j_gene: TRBJ2-1
len: 16
d_gene: TRBD1
abundance: -
CDR3aa: CASSLGTLGQGNEQFF
CDR3nt: TGTGCCAGCAGCTTGGGAACACTAGGACAGGGGAATGAGCAGTTCTTC

v_gene: TRBV28
j_gene: TRBJ1-4
len: 15
d_gene: -
abundance: -
CDR3aa: CASSPEGGPNEKLFF
CDR3nt: TGTGCCAGCAGTCCGGAGGGGGGCCCTAATGAAAAACTGTTTTTT

v_gene: TRBV20-1
j_gene: TRBJ2-5
len: 13
d_gene: -
abundance: -
CDR3aa: CSATGLDQETQYF
CDR3nt: TGCAGTGCTACCGGACTGGACCAAGAGACCCAGTACTTC

v_gene: TRBV6-1
j_gene: TRBJ1-1
len: 14
d_gene: -
abundance: -
CDR3aa: CASSEPQMNTEAFF
CDR3nt: TGTGCCAGCAGTGAACCGCAGATGAACACTGAAGCTTTCTTT

v_gene: TRBV6-2/TRBV6-3
j_gene: TRBJ1-2
len: 13
d_gene: TRBD1
abundance: -
CDR3aa: CASSTGTGADYTF
CDR3nt: TGTGCCAGCAGCACCGGGACAGGGGCCGACTACACCTTC

v_gene: TRBV5-1
j_gene: TRBJ1-2
len: 13
d_gene: -
abundance: few
CDR3aa: CASSIQGGDGYTF
CDR3nt: TGCGCCAGCAGCATACAGGGAGGGGATGGCTACACCTTC

v_gene: TRBV5-5
j_gene: TRBJ2-6
len: 17
d_gene: TRBD1
abundance: -
CDR3aa: CASSLSGRGQGANVLTF
CDR3nt: TGTGCCAGCAGCTTGAGCGGCAGGGGGCAAGGGGCCAACGTCCTGACTTTC

v_gene: TRBV7-2
j_gene: TRBJ2-4
len: 13
d_gene: -
abundance: few
CDR3aa: CASSLDPGNIQYF
CDR3nt: TGTGCCAGCAGCTTAGATCCAGGGAACATTCAGTACTTC

v_gene: TRBV3-1
j_gene: TRBJ1-1
len: 13
d_gene: TRBD1
abundance: few
CDR3aa: CASNRGEGTEAFF
CDR3nt: TGTGCCAGCAACAGGGGCGAGGGCACTGAAGCTTTCTTT

v_gene: TRBV7-2
j_gene: TRBJ2-7
len: 14
d_gene: -
abundance: few
CDR3aa: CASSLEGRSHEQYF
CDR3nt: TGTGCCAGCAGCTTAGAAGGGAGGTCCCACGAGCAGTACTTC

v_gene: TRBV9
j_gene: TRBJ1-4
len: 15
d_gene: -
abundance: few
CDR3aa: CASSSRTGGGEKLFF
CDR3nt: TGTGCCAGCAGCTCTCGAACAGGAGGGGGTGAAAAACTGTTTTTT

v_gene: TRBV28
j_gene: TRBJ2-4
len: 14
d_gene: -
abundance: -
CDR3aa: CASRSRINGDIQYF
CDR3nt: TGTGCCAGCCGCTCCAGGATCAACGGGGACATTCAGTACTTC

v_gene: TRBV4-2
j_gene: TRBJ2-7
len: 15
d_gene: TRBD1
abundance: few
CDR3aa: CASSQVLDRKYEQYF
CDR3nt: TGTGCCAGCAGCCAAGTCTTGGACAGGAAGTACGAGCAGTACTTC

v_gene: TRBV18
j_gene: TRBJ2-4
len: 16
d_gene: -
abundance: -
CDR3aa: CASSPRDTLAKNIQYF
CDR3nt: TGTGCCAGCTCACCACGGGACACATTAGCCAAAAACATTCAGTACTTC

v_gene: TRBV20-1
j_gene: TRBJ2-5
len: 14
d_gene: TRBD1
abundance: -
CDR3aa: CSARGQGEEETQYF
CDR3nt: TGCAGTGCTAGAGGACAGGGAGAGGAAGAGACCCAGTACTTC

v_gene: TRBV4-2
j_gene: TRBJ2-5
len: 17
d_gene: -
abundance: -
CDR3aa: CASSPGSGTPVGNEQYF
CDR3nt: TGTGCCAGCAGCCCCGGATCCGGGACCCCCGTTGGCAATGAGCAGTACTTC

v_gene: TRBV5-4
j_gene: TRBJ1-4
len: 15
d_gene: -
abundance: -
CDR3aa: CASSRQGRRDEKLFF
CDR3nt: TGTGCCAGCAGCCGCCAGGGGAGGCGCGACGAAAAACTGTTTTTT

v_gene: TRBV7-2
j_gene: TRBJ2-7
len: 18
d_gene: TRBD2
abundance: -
CDR3aa: CASSRGLAGGPHSNEQYF
CDR3nt: TGTGCCAGCAGCCGCGGACTAGCGGGGGGGCCTCATTCCAACGAGCAGTACTTC

v_gene: TRBV10-3
j_gene: TRBJ1-2
len: 13
d_gene: -
abundance: -
CDR3aa: CATDRGGNYGYTF
CDR3nt: TGTGCCACCGACCGGGGAGGGAACTATGGTTACACCTTC

v_gene: TRBV3-1
j_gene: TRBJ2-2
len: 16
d_gene: -
abundance: -
CDR3aa: CASSQLRDSPGGELFF
CDR3nt: TGTGCCAGCAGCCAACTCCGGGACTCTCCGGGGGGGGAGCTGTTTTTT

v_gene: TRBV5-1
j_gene: TRBJ2-7
len: 15
d_gene: -
abundance: few
CDR3aa: CASSLTGTRSYEQYF
CDR3nt: TGCGCCAGCAGCTTGACCGGGACACGATCCTACGAGCAGTACTTC

v_gene: TRBV29-1
j_gene: TRBJ2-3
len: 14
d_gene: -
abundance: -
CDR3aa: CSVVGRARTDTQYF
CDR3nt: TGCAGCGTTGTCGGGCGGGCCAGGACAGATACGCAGTATTTT

v_gene: TRBV4-2
j_gene: TRBJ2-1
len: 14
d_gene: -
abundance: -
CDR3aa: CASSQEGTRSEQFF
CDR3nt: TGTGCCAGCAGCCAAGAAGGTACCCGGAGTGAGCAGTTCTTC

v_gene: TRBV6-5
j_gene: TRBJ2-1
len: 19
d_gene: TRBD2
abundance: -
CDR3aa: CASSYSGAGTGTRWYEQFF
CDR3nt: TGTGCCAGCAGTTACTCAGGGGCAGGGACCGGGACTAGGTGGTATGAGCAGTTCTTC

v_gene: TRBV27
j_gene: TRBJ1-2
len: 15
d_gene: -
abundance: few
CDR3aa: CASRSRGGANYGYTF
CDR3nt: TGTGCCAGCAGATCTCGGGGGGGAGCTAACTATGGCTACACCTTC

v_gene: TRBV6-2/TRBV6-3
j_gene: TRBJ2-3
len: 16
d_gene: -
abundance: -
CDR3aa: CASSYGGRTSTDTQYF
CDR3nt: TGTGCCAGCAGTTACGGGGGCAGGACTAGCACAGATACGCAGTATTTT

v_gene: TRBV27
j_gene: TRBJ2-7
len: 13
d_gene: -
abundance: -
CDR3aa: CASRRAEPYEQYF
CDR3nt: TGTGCCAGCAGGCGAGCGGAACCCTACGAGCAGTACTTC

v_gene: TRBV4-1
j_gene: TRBJ2-1
len: 16
d_gene: TRBD2
abundance: -
CDR3aa: CASSQDGGLAGGRQFF
CDR3nt: TGCGCCAGCAGCCAAGATGGTGGACTAGCGGGGGGGAGGCAGTTCTTC